These 31 T cell receptor beta chains were all obtained from the same sample, sequenced in a study of regulatory T cells in long-lasting Graves disease. Combining iRepertoire HTBI primers with Arm-PCR of CDR3 regions, the authors built TCR beta libraries. TCRdb itself ran the multiplex PCR reads through MiXCR, one entry per CDR3 protein. The repertoire holds fewer than 650,000 distinct CDR3 sequences, with roughly 15% as singletons. Noted time point: newly diagnosed GD, antithyroid drugs for less than 3 months. TCR sequences were obtained from RNA taken from PBMCs. Another study also made use of these data, one on T cells in Graves' hyperthyroidism and ophthalmopathy.

The sequences come from peripheral blood mononuclear cells (PBMCs), collected at new diagnosis, from a patient treated with antithyroid drugs. These receptors all stem from a woman in her twenties or thirties with Graves disease.

Details on this clonotype: Since no conserved phenylalanine or tryptophan closes the CDR3, a read error is the likely cause. The chain couples TRBV2 to TRBJ2-7; D is ambiguous. With 4 bases removed from V and 7 bases from J, the gap between germline ends came to 11 bases. The V gene's germline CDR1 is SNHLY and CDR2 FYNNEI. CDR3 length: 12 residues. The CDR3 spells CASSVSTGEQYL. CDR3 bases: TGTGCCAGCAGTGTATCTACCGGGGAGCAGTACCTC.

The chain links TRBV7-2 to TRBJ2-2; perhaps TRBD1 as D (6 bases). Per the germline V gene, CDR1 is SGHTA and CDR2 is FQGNSA. The CDR3 loop spans 15 amino acids. V was pared by 3 bases and J by 7 bases, with 15 bases between. DNA of the CDR3: TGTGCCAGCAGCTTGAGATTTAGGGGGATCGGGGAGCTGTTTTTT. Its translation is CASSLRFRGIGELFF.

This clonotype was picked up many times. The chain is built from TRBV20-1 and TRBJ2-7; D might be TRBD1 (5 bases). CDR1 DFQATT and CDR2 SNEGSKA come from the germline V gene (reference sequence). There are 15 residues in the CDR3. The V end was cut by 1 base, the J end by 3 bases, with 16 bases between. The CDR3 here is CSARGNRFLLYEQYF. Here the CDR3 DNA reads TGCAGTGCTAGAGGTAACAGGTTTCTCCTCTACGAGCAGTACTTC.

This clonotype was counted ten times or more. This chain connects TRBV25-1 to TRBJ2-2, with TRBD2 identical over 12 bases. V lost 6 bases, J lost 6 bases, and 8 bases stayed unmatched. CDR3 length equals 16 residues. The germline gives CDR1 MGHDK, CDR2 SYGVNS. The CDR3 loop is CASRSSGRAYAGELFF. The CDR3 DNA is TGTGCCAGCAGATCTAGCGGGAGGGCCTATGCCGGGGAGCTGTTTTTT.

This clonotype was seen a handful of times. The chain combines TRBV7-9 with TRBJ2-7; D might be TRBD1 or TRBD2, each matching 5 bases. Trimming pared 1 base from V and 11 bases from J, leaving 12 bases between. In germline, CDR1 is SEHNR, CDR2 FQNEAQ (reference sequence). The CDR3 has 12 residues. The CDR3 DNA sequence: TGTGCCAGCAGCTTAGGATCTGGGGGAAAGTACTTC. Amino acids: CASSLGSGGKYF.

J is TRBJ2-2 and V is TRBV5-1; D is ambiguous. V was trimmed by 4 bases and J by 3 bases, leaving 13 bases between them. The germline V gene has CDR1 SGHRS and CDR2 YFSETQ. The CDR3 sequence is 15 residues long. CDR3 sequence: CASSNSAIDTGELFF. CDR3 nucleotides: TGCGCCAGCAGCAACTCCGCCATTGACACCGGGGAGCTGTTTTTT.

With respect to this clonotype: This clone may be a read error of a much larger clone one base away. The rearrangement joins TRBV28 to TRBJ1-4; TRBD1 matches at 7 bases. Germline V gene sequence: CDR1 MDHEN, CDR2 SYDVKM. The CDR3 covers 15 residues. Trimming at V came to 11 bases and at J to 8 bases, leaving 17 bases not matched to a gene. The CDR3 DNA reads as TGTGCCGGTATGCCCGACAGGGAGCGGATCGAAAAACTGTTTTTT. Protein: CAGMPDRERIEKLFF.

The V call is TRBV19, the J call TRBJ1-1, with a possible D match to TRBD1 (6 bases). The length of the CDR3 is 16 residues. Trimming cost V 4 bases and J 5 bases, with 20 bases left between them. Looked up from germline, CDR1 is LNHDA and CDR2 is SQIVND (reference sequence). The CDR3 protein is CASSRGGDTPRTEAFF. As DNA, the CDR3 is TGTGCCAGTAGTAGGGGGGGCGACACCCCTAGGACTGAAGCTTTCTTT.

This chain links TRBV30 with TRBJ2-3; D is unclear. The CDR3 runs to 14 residues. From germline, CDR1 is GTSNPN and CDR2 SVGIG (reference sequence). Trimming shortened V by 3 bases and J by 2 bases, and 12 bases separated the two germline ends. The CDR3 bases are TGTGCCTGGAGGACCCTAACCTTCACAGATACGCAGTATTTT. Protein product: CAWRTLTFTDTQYF.

This sequence joins TRBV20-1 and TRBJ2-7; 8 nucleotides match TRBD1. This CDR3 is built from 14 residues. V lost 1 base to trimming and J lost 5 bases; unmatched junction nucleotides: 7. CDR1 is DFQATT, CDR2 SNEGSKA, per germline (reference sequence). The CDR3 DNA follows: TGCAGTGCTAGAGTAGGGACAGGCAGAAACGAGCAGTACTTC. It encodes CSARVGTGRNEQYF.

The sample holds many counts of this clonotype. The chain couples TRBV6-5 to TRBJ1-5, with D hard to call. This CDR3 region has 12 residues. The germline V gene encodes CDR1 MNHEY and CDR2 SVGAGI. V lost 2 bases, J lost 8 bases, and 7 bases lay in between. CDR3 protein: CASSYLRKPQHF. The CDR3 nucleotides read TGTGCCAGCAGTTACCTCAGAAAGCCCCAGCATTTT.

The V gene is TRBV6-2 or TRBV6-3, the J gene TRBJ2-1; 12 positions match TRBD2. Germline CDR1 and CDR2: MNHEY and SVGEGT. CDR3 length equals 20 residues. The V and J ends lost 4 bases and 0 bases, in that order; junction bases with no gene match: 13. CDR3 DNA sequence: TGTGCCAGCAGTTCACCGGGACTAGCGGGCACTCAACTCTCCTACAATGAGCAGTTCTTC. This gives the protein CASSSPGLAGTQLSYNEQFF.

This clonotype was picked up a small number of times. This CDR3 reads CASSRIGTGNYGYTF. For the CDR3, the DNA is TGTGCCAGCAGTCGGATCGGGACAGGCAACTATGGCTACACCTTC. V is TRBV12-3 or TRBV12-4 and J is TRBJ1-2, with 8 bases that match TRBD1. With V trimmed by 5 bases and J by 2 bases, 7 bases remained unmatched. This CDR3 spans 15 amino acids.

In this sample, this clonotype turned up many times. The genes are TRBV15 and TRBJ2-3, with TRBD2 matching 8 bases. Per the germline V gene, CDR1 is LNHNV and CDR2 is YYDKDF (reference sequence). V lost 1 base to trimming and J lost 8 bases; unmatched junction nucleotides: 8. This CDR3 is 15 amino acids long. The chain's CDR3 is CATSRATGLGATQYF. The CDR3, as DNA: TGTGCCACCAGCAGAGCGACGGGACTAGGTGCTACGCAGTATTTT.

CDR3 residues: CASRPSGGTPEAFF. CDR3 nucleotides: TGTGCCAGCAGACCCTCGGGGGGAACTCCTGAAGCTTTCTTT. This chain uses TRBV7-2 with TRBJ1-1, with a possible D match to TRBD1 (5 bases). The CDR3 sequence is 14 residues long. Trimming cost V 6 bases and J 6 bases, with 17 bases left between them. Germline V gives CDR1 SGHTA, CDR2 FQGNSA.

This clonotype appeared once. A single base separates this from a much larger clone, so it may be a read error. CDR3 in DNA: TGTGCCAGCAGTTCCCAGCGGAGCTCCTACAATGAGCAGTTCTTC. The encoded protein is CASSSQRSSYNEQFF. The genes are TRBV6-2 or TRBV6-3 and TRBJ2-1; D possibly corresponds to TRBD2 (5 bases). Trimming shortened V by 4 bases and J by 0 bases, and 10 bases separated the two germline ends. This CDR3 contains 15 residues. Germline CDR1 is MNHEY and CDR2 is SVGEGT.

This clonotype was recorded a few times. The V call is TRBV30, the J call TRBJ1-1; D possibly corresponds to TRBD1 (6 bases). In germline, CDR1 is GTSNPN, CDR2 SVGIG (reference sequence). V gave up 8 bases and J gave up 7 bases, with 20 bases separating them. This CDR3 is 13 amino acids long. For the CDR3, the DNA is TGTGCCGGAGGGGGGGGCTTAGGCATTGAAGCTTTCTTT. Protein product: CAGGGGLGIEAFF.

This clonotype came up many times. This rearrangement joins TRBV12-3 or TRBV12-4 to TRBJ2-2, with D unresolved. This CDR3 comprises 16 residues. Trimming pared 3 bases from V and 2 bases from J, leaving 13 bases between. The CDR3 loop reads CASSFRPSPNTGELFF. Here the CDR3 DNA reads TGTGCCAGCAGTTTTCGTCCCTCCCCTAACACCGGGGAGCTGTTTTTT.

The chain joins TRBV12-3 or TRBV12-4 to TRBJ1-1, with 8 bases that match TRBD1. CDR3 length: 13 residues. The J segment lost 9 bases and the V segment lost 6 bases, leaving 9 bases of the junction unmatched. In DNA, the CDR3 is TGTGCCAGCAGCCCCGGACAGGGCCCCAAAGCTTTCTTT. Translating it yields CASSPGQGPKAFF.

This clonotype was counted many times. The rearrangement uses TRBV7-2 and TRBJ1-5; 7 bases align to TRBD1. V lost 5 bases, J lost 2 bases, and 9 bases stayed unmatched. The CDR3 totals 16 residues. Germline V gene lookup returns CDR1 SGHTA and CDR2 FQGNSA. In DNA form, the CDR3 reads TGTGCCAGCAGCCAGGGGGGGGAATACGGCAATCAGCCCCAGCATTTT. The encoded protein is CASSQGGEYGNQPQHF.

V and J are TRBV19 and TRBJ2-2; D is perhaps TRBD2 (5 bases). V was clipped by 2 bases and J by 6 bases, with 10 bases between them. Germline lookup yields CDR1 LNHDA and CDR2 SQIVND (reference sequence). The CDR3 consists of 14 residues. The CDR3 DNA sequence: TGTGCCAGTAGTATAAATGGCGGGCCCGGGGAGCTGTTTTTT. Residues: CASSINGGPGELFF.

This clonotype came up a few times. The J gene is TRBJ1-2, the V gene TRBV19; D unclear. CDR1 is LNHDA, CDR2 SQIVND, per germline (reference sequence). The CDR3 runs 16 residues. Trimming took 9 bases from V and 2 from J, leaving 22 bases between them. CDR3 bases: TGTGCCAGCGCCAGGAGGGCGACATTTGAAAACTATGGCTACACCTTC. It codes for CASARRATFENYGYTF.

CDR3 residues: CASGSETSGRGEQYF. The CDR3 region has the DNA TGTGCCAGCGGCTCCGAAACTAGCGGGAGAGGGGAGCAGTACTTC. The rearrangement joins TRBV19 to TRBJ2-7; 11 positions agree with TRBD2. CDR3 length: 15 amino acids. Per the germline V gene, CDR1 is LNHDA and CDR2 is SQIVND (reference sequence). The trim removed 9 bases at V and 7 bases at J, leaving 14 bases unmatched. The variable domain in full, completed from reference TRBV19 and TRBJ2-7, reads DGGITQSPKYLFRKEGQNVTLSCEQNLNHDAMYWYRQDPGQGLRLIYYSQIVNDFQKGDIAEGYSVSREKKESFPLTVTSAQKNPTAFYLCASGSETSGRGEQYFGPGTRLTVT.

The J gene is TRBJ2-7, the V gene TRBV6-1; D remains ambiguous. Germline V gene sequence: CDR1 MNHNS, CDR2 SASEGT. The V gene lost 2 bases and the J gene lost 1 base, with 6 bases spanning the gap. CDR3 length equals 13 residues. Here the CDR3 reads CASSENGSYEQYF. DNA for the CDR3: TGTGCCAGCAGTGAAAACGGGTCCTACGAGCAGTACTTC.

The sample holds a few counts of this clonotype. This chain's CDR3 is CAAGNTGELFF. Here the CDR3 DNA reads TGTGCCGCCGGGAACACCGGGGAGCTGTTTTTT. The chain uses TRBV6-1 and TRBJ2-2, with D uncertain. The CDR3 loop spans 11 amino acids. Deletions cut 11 bases from V and 1 base from J, with 5 bases between. The V gene's germline CDR1 is MNHNS and CDR2 SASEGT.

This clonotype was observed at least ten times. This chain joins TRBV10-3 and TRBJ1-6, with D possibly being TRBD1 (5 bases). Trimming stripped 6 bases from V and 13 bases from J, with 13 bases between. The V gene's germline CDR1 is ENHRY and CDR2 SYGVKD. The CDR3 runs 12 residues. CDR3: CAIRGDAPPLHF. In DNA form, the CDR3 reads TGTGCCATCAGGGGGGACGCTCCCCCCCTCCACTTT.

This clonotype has a handful of counts. The chain combines TRBV24-1 with TRBJ1-1; 9 bases are shared with TRBD1. CDR3 length: 14 amino acids. Per the germline V gene, CDR1 is KGHDR and CDR2 is SFDVKD. The trim removed 3 bases at V and 10 bases at J, leaving 8 bases unmatched. CDR3 DNA: TGTGCCACCAGTGATCCCTACCGACAGGGGGGAGCTTTCTTT. Protein: CATSDPYRQGGAFF.

This chain joins TRBV5-5 and TRBJ2-2, with D possibly being TRBD2 (6 bases). Trimming removed 2 bases from V and 1 base from J, with 21 bases in between. Germline V gene data show CDR1 as SGHKS and CDR2 as YYEKEE (reference sequence). This CDR3 spans 19 amino acids. The CDR3 reads CASSLAGRVTHKNTGELFF. In nucleotides, the CDR3 is TGTGCCAGCAGCTTAGCGGGCAGGGTGACTCATAAGAACACCGGGGAGCTGTTTTTT.

This clonotype was observed at least ten times. The chain recombines TRBV27 with TRBJ1-2; a possible D gene is TRBD1 (5 bases). Trimming pared 0 bases from V and 8 bases from J, leaving 13 bases between. Germline values: CDR1 MNHEY, CDR2 SMNVEV (reference sequence). The CDR3 is 14 amino acids. The CDR3 nucleotides are TGTGCCAGCAGTTTATCCTCCGGGGGTGCGGGCTACACCTTC. Protein sequence: CASSLSSGGAGYTF.

This clonotype was counted only a few times. The chain combines TRBV29-1 with TRBJ2-2; D may be TRBD1 (6 bases). Germline V gene sequence: CDR1 SQVTM, CDR2 ANQGSEA. V lost 2 bases, J lost 0 bases, and 10 bases lay in between. CDR3 length equals 15 residues. The CDR3 DNA follows: TGCAGCGTTGAAACCAGGGGCTCGAACACCGGGGAGCTGTTTTTT. Protein: CSVETRGSNTGELFF.

This clonotype was detected many times. The chain has TRBV6-4 and TRBJ1-1; D call uncertain. The germline CDR1 and CDR2 sequences are MRHNA and SNTAGT. The CDR3 sequence is 13 residues long. V was clipped by 5 bases and J by 4 bases, with 11 bases between them. The DNA for the CDR3 is TGTGCCAGCAGTCTCCTGCTTGGCACTGAAGCTTTCTTT. Translation: CASSLLLGTEAFF.